This T cell receptor beta chain was documented in a study of sequential checkpoint blockade in melanoma. At the level of the study: Each arm's sequence ended with maintenance nivolumab.

The assay was immunoSEQ multiplex PCR, and TCRdb's table has in-frame clones only and misses some. The data show 25,000 to 35,000 clones, 85% to 90% seen once. Stated treatment: randomized to nivolumab then ipilimumab (arm A) or the reverse (arm B). Patients had received no earlier DNA-damaging chemotherapy. From thawed PBMCs, live CD3+CD8+ cells negative for CD19 and CD56 were sorted. V lost 4 bases and J 3 bases, leaving 11 bases between the germline ends. CDR1 is SGHDT and CDR2 is YYEEEE in the germline V gene. CDR3 size: 13 residues. Sequencing was performed on CD8+ T cells sorted from blood (inferred from file names), taken from a patient given nivolumab and ipilimumab in sequence. This chain joins TRBV5-6 and TRBJ2-7; a possible D gene is TRBD2 (5 bases). This clonotype was obtained from a human donor with melanoma. The CDR3 here is CASSLDGVYEQYV. In DNA form, the CDR3 reads TGTGCCAGCAGCCTGGACGGGGTCTACGAGCAGTACGTC.